The subject of this entry is one T cell receptor beta chain. These data are taken from a study of regulatory dendritic cells for organ transplantation. Method: immunoSEQ multiplex PCR; TCRdb's copy keeps in-frame clones and lacks some. The table records around 29,000 clones, 82% of them present only once. The V gene end was trimmed by 4 bases and the J gene end by 7 bases; junction bases not matched to a gene: 6. The CDR3 is 14 residues long. Germline V gene data show CDR1 as LGHNA and CDR2 as YSLEER. The source is a human donor in good health. V is TRBV4-3 and J is TRBJ2-7; 11 bases line up with TRBD1. Input material: naive CD8+ T cells from blood. As to subset: CD45RA+ naive T cells. CDR3 sequence: CASSPDRGRREQYF. The CDR3 DNA reads TGCGCCAGCAGCCCGGACAGGGGGCGCCGGGAGCAGTACTTC.